The 30 T cell receptor beta chains below were found in one sample sequenced in a study of T cells in Graves' hyperthyroidism and ophthalmopathy (dated by TCRdb to the late 2010s). Receptors were amplified or captured by multiplex PCR. Sequencing relied on an Illumina HiSeq 2000. The TCR beta CDR3 regions were amplified from RNA transcripts. The TCR CDR3 was subjected to a first round of RT-PCR using the HTBI primer set and the Qiagen OneStep RT-PCR kit. TCRdb reprocessing: public reads trimmed at Q25 with fastp, clones called with MiXCR, in-frame beta chains kept. Rows are combined by CDR3 protein, so each entry shows the most common genes and DNA. The sample yields about 480,000 distinct CDR3 sequences; roughly 14% were counted once. The ten largest clones capture over 15% of the sample. Sequenced: blood. These receptors came from a woman aged 18-29 years with Graves' hyperthyroidism.

This clonotype was observed a handful of times. The chain is built from TRBV15 and TRBJ2-1; TRBD2 is a possible D gene (5 bases). V lost 3 bases to trimming and J lost 4 bases, with 16 bases between them. The CDR3 totals 16 residues. Germline V lookup: CDR1 LNHNV, CDR2 YYDKDF (reference sequence). Here the CDR3 reads CATSSILGGRYNEQFF. The CDR3 DNA sequence: TGTGCCACCAGCAGCATCCTAGGAGGCAGATACAATGAGCAGTTCTTC.

This clonotype appeared many times. V is TRBV18 and J is TRBJ2-2; 8 nucleotides agree with TRBD2. The CDR3 loop spans 16 amino acids. J gave up 4 bases and V 2 bases, and 6 bases lay outside the gene matches. Germline V gene data show CDR1 as KGHSH and CDR2 as LQKENI. This CDR3 is CASSPALADITGELFF. DNA of the CDR3: TGTGCCAGCTCACCAGCACTAGCGGATATCACCGGGGAGCTGTTTTTT.

In its sample, this clonotype was seen many times. The chain has TRBV25-1 and TRBJ1-2; possibly TRBD1 for D (5 bases). The CDR3 runs to 16 residues. The V end lost 2 bases, the J end lost 0 bases, and 13 bases lay between the germline ends. Germline values: CDR1 MGHDK, CDR2 SYGVNS. In nucleotides, the CDR3 is TGTGCCAGCAGTGAAACCGGGGCGCCTTCTAACTATGGCTACACCTTC. It codes for CASSETGAPSNYGYTF.

This clonotype was counted many times. V is TRBV5-6 and J is TRBJ1-1; 9 nucleotides match TRBD1. Germline CDR1 SGHDT, CDR2 YYEEEE. After removal of 5 bases from V and 3 bases from J, the junction contained 8 bases not matched to a gene. The CDR3 length is 15 residues. The CDR3: CASRETGGGHTEAFF. CDR3 DNA sequence: TGTGCCAGCAGGGAAACAGGGGGCGGTCACACTGAAGCTTTCTTT.

There are many counts of this clonotype. The chain recombines TRBV10-3 with TRBJ2-5, with a tentative D call TRBD2 (5 bases). There are 15 residues in the CDR3. Germline CDR1 ENHRY, CDR2 SYGVKD. The germline V and J ends were trimmed by 4 bases and 4 bases, with 16 bases remaining between them. The CDR3 loop is CAISAQLGAGETQYF. The CDR3 nucleotides read TGTGCCATCAGTGCCCAACTGGGAGCTGGAGAGACCCAGTACTTC.

This clonotype came up many times. This sequence joins TRBV9 and TRBJ1-5; 8 bases agree with TRBD1. The CDR3 sequence is 13 residues long. In germline, CDR1 is SGDLS, CDR2 YYNGEE. J lost 2 bases, V lost 8 bases, and 3 bases had no gene match. This CDR3 is CAREDRGNQPQHF. CDR3 nucleotides: TGTGCCAGGGAGGACAGGGGCAATCAGCCCCAGCATTTT.

This clonotype has ten or more counts. The chain is built from TRBV7-8 and TRBJ2-3, with no clear D. The CDR3 sequence is 13 residues long. The germline CDR1 and CDR2 sequences are SGHVS and FQNEAQ. Trimming shortened V by 5 bases and J by 5 bases, and 11 bases separated the two germline ends. The CDR3 sequence: CASSAGSQDTQYF. CDR3 bases: TGTGCCAGCAGCGCCGGATCTCAAGATACGCAGTATTTT.

This clonotype was counted many times. This rearrangement joins TRBV19 to TRBJ1-2; D is possibly TRBD1 (6 bases). CDR3 size: 15 residues. The ends were cut back, 5 bases at V and 2 bases at J, with 15 bases in the middle. Germline V lookup: CDR1 LNHDA, CDR2 SQIVND (reference sequence). Here the CDR3 reads CASSVQGGLNYGYTF. CDR3 nucleotide sequence: TGTGCCAGTAGTGTCCAAGGGGGTCTAAACTATGGCTACACCTTC.

This clonotype was recorded at least ten times. The chain has TRBV30 and TRBJ2-1; tentatively, D is TRBD2 (6 bases). V lost 4 bases, J lost 3 bases, and 7 bases lay in between. There are 12 residues in the CDR3. The germline CDR1 and CDR2 sequences are GTSNPN and SVGIG (reference sequence). In DNA, the CDR3 is TGTGCCTGGACGCGGGACTACAATGAGCAGTTCTTC. Its translation is CAWTRDYNEQFF.

The sample holds many counts of this clonotype. The V gene is TRBV29-1, the J gene TRBJ1-2, with TRBD1 as a possible D gene (5 bases). Germline V CDR1 and CDR2: SQVTM, ANQGSEA. Trimming stripped 4 bases from V and 4 bases from J, with 7 bases between. The length of the CDR3 is 11 residues. Written as DNA, the CDR3 is TGCAGCGTTGCTGGGGGCTATGGCTACACCTTC. Translation gives CSVAGGYGYTF.

In the case of this clonotype: A much larger clone is a single base away; this may be a read error. This chain connects TRBV12-3 or TRBV12-4 to TRBJ1-2; TRBD1 is a possible D gene (5 bases). The V end was cut by 2 bases, the J end by 7 bases, with 8 bases between. This CDR3 has 12 residues. CDR3 sequence (DNA): TGTGCCAGCAGTTTATGGGACTGTGGCTACACCTTC. It yields the protein CASSLWDCGYTF.

This clonotype was detected many times. CDR3 bases: TGCGCCAGCAGCTCGGGACTTGGGACAGGGTACTACGAGCAGTACGTC. Translation gives CASSSGLGTGYYEQYV. V gene TRBV5-1 combines with J gene TRBJ2-7, with 9 positions matching TRBD1. This CDR3 contains 16 residues. CDR1 SGHRS and CDR2 YFSETQ come from the germline V gene. Trimming removed 3 bases from V and 3 bases from J; junction bases left unmatched: 10.

This clonotype turned up a few times. The chain has TRBV12-5 and TRBJ2-2, with D maybe TRBD1 (6 bases). The CDR3 covers 17 residues. V shed 1 base and J shed 5 bases, with 17 bases lying between them. The germline V gene has CDR1 LGHNT and CDR2 FRNRAP. CDR3 in amino acids: CASGLEPSRGTTGELFF. The CDR3 DNA reads as TGTGCTAGTGGTTTGGAGCCGAGCAGGGGCACAACCGGGGAGCTGTTTTTT.

The chain recombines TRBV12-3 or TRBV12-4 with TRBJ2-7; tentative D call: TRBD2 (5 bases). The CDR3 is 15 amino acids. With 6 bases removed from V and 0 bases from J, the gap between germline ends came to 15 bases. For the CDR3, the DNA is TGTGCCAGCAGCCCCGAGGGTACGGGCTCCTACGAGCAGTACTTC. Amino acid sequence: CASSPEGTGSYEQYF.

This chain uses TRBV7-9 with TRBJ2-3; D is perhaps TRBD1 (6 bases). Germline V gene sequence: CDR1 SEHNR, CDR2 FQNEAQ (reference sequence). The CDR3 sequence is 16 residues long. Between the trimmed V and J ends, which lost 4 bases and 4 bases, there was a span of 18 bases. In nucleotides, the CDR3 is TGTGCCAGCAGCTATACTCAAGGACAGTACCCAGATACGCAGTATTTT. It encodes CASSYTQGQYPDTQYF.

This clonotype was recorded at least ten times. The genes are TRBV12-3 or TRBV12-4 and TRBJ2-7; no clear D. CDR3 size: 14 residues. Trimming took 2 bases from V and 2 from J, leaving 10 bases between them. The CDR3 nucleotides are TGTGCCAGCAGTTTACAACGTGGGCCCTACGAGCAGTACTTC. Its protein product is CASSLQRGPYEQYF.

This clonotype showed up many times. The chain has TRBV5-1 and TRBJ2-4; 8 bases fit TRBD2. V was pared by 4 bases and J by 5 bases, with 26 bases of the junction left unmatched. The germline CDR1 and CDR2 sequences are SGHRS and YFSETQ. CDR3 length: 21 amino acids. This chain's CDR3 is CASSHVPLSGIPRISENIQYF. DNA for the CDR3: TGCGCCAGCAGCCACGTCCCGCTTAGCGGGATCCCCAGGATCTCGGAAAACATTCAGTACTTC.

This clonotype has ten or more counts. The chain couples TRBV5-5 to TRBJ2-6; D not certain. Trimming left V 2 bases short and J 0 bases short, with 12 bases between. This CDR3 comprises 17 residues. The V gene's germline CDR1 is SGHKS and CDR2 YYEKEE (reference sequence). The CDR3 protein is CASSFSTPFSGANVLTF. CDR3 nucleotides: TGTGCCAGCAGCTTTTCGACACCATTCTCTGGGGCCAACGTCCTGACTTTC.

This clonotype was counted ten times or more. V gene TRBV10-3 combines with J gene TRBJ2-3, with D possibly matching TRBD2 (5 bases). V lost 3 bases and J lost 0, with 13 bases in between. CDR1 is ENHRY and CDR2 is SYGVKD in the germline V gene. CDR3 length: 16 residues. As DNA, the CDR3 is TGTGCCATCAGTGATTTGAGGGCTAGCAGCACAGATACGCAGTATTTT. The encoded protein is CAISDLRASSTDTQYF.

In regard to this clonotype: A much more abundant neighbour one base away suggests this may be a read error. V is TRBV12-3 or TRBV12-4 and J is TRBJ1-1, with 8 positions matching TRBD1. The CDR3 is 16 amino acids. CDR3 coding DNA: TGTGCCAGCATCTCGGGACAGGTTAATTGGGTCACTGAAGCTCTCTTT. Amino acid sequence: CASISGQVNWVTEALF.

In this sample, this clonotype turned up many times. The chain is built from TRBV7-2 and TRBJ2-3; TRBD2 agrees at 9 bases. After removal of 3 bases from V and 5 bases from J, the junction contained 3 bases not matched to a gene. Germline V gives CDR1 SGHTA, CDR2 FQGNSA. The CDR3 is 14 residues long. In DNA, the CDR3 is TGTGCCAGCAGCTTTTGGACTAGCGAAGATACGCAGTATTTT. It specifies CASSFWTSEDTQYF.

This clonotype was recorded at least ten times. The chain links TRBV6-5 to TRBJ1-3; D possibly corresponds to TRBD1 (5 bases). Trimming pared 0 bases from V and 4 bases from J, leaving 10 bases between. The CDR3 sequence is 15 residues long. CDR1 MNHEY and CDR2 SVGAGI come from the germline V gene. For the CDR3, the DNA is TGTGCCAGCAGTTACTCCCAGGGCTCAGGAAACACCATATATTTT. It specifies CASSYSQGSGNTIYF.

This rearrangement joins TRBV11-2 to TRBJ1-3; D possibly corresponds to TRBD1 (6 bases). The V end was cut by 5 bases, the J end by 0 bases, with 11 bases between. The CDR3 is 15 residues long. The germline CDR1 and CDR2 sequences are SGHAT and FQNNGV. The CDR3 DNA reads TGTGCCAGCAGCGAACGGGGGGCCTCTGGAAACACCATATATTTT. This translates into CASSERGASGNTIYF.

There are many counts of this clonotype. This chain connects TRBV12-3 or TRBV12-4 to TRBJ1-5; 7 bases match TRBD1. This CDR3 has 13 residues. J was trimmed by 0 bases and V by 10 bases; bases with no gene match: 3. CDR3 DNA: TGTGCCACTAGACAGGGTAGCAATCAGCCCCAGCATTTT. Translation: CATRQGSNQPQHF.

This clonotype was counted only a few times. The V gene is TRBV5-5, the J gene TRBJ2-7; TRBD1 matches 11 bases. CDR3 length: 15 residues. The germline gives CDR1 SGHKS, CDR2 YYEKEE (reference sequence). Trimming removed 5 bases from V and 3 bases from J; junction bases left unmatched: 7. Written as DNA, the CDR3 is TGTGCCAGCAGGCACTTGGGGACAGGGGGCTACGAGCAGTACTTC. Translating gives CASRHLGTGGYEQYF.

Only one count was recorded for this clonotype. J is TRBJ1-5 and V is TRBV6-1; D is unclear. In germline, CDR1 is MNHNS, CDR2 SASEGT. The CDR3 spans 11 residues. With 2 bases removed from V and 7 bases from J, the gap between germline ends came to 3 bases. In DNA form, the CDR3 reads TGTGCCAGCAGTGAACGGCAGCCCCAGCATTTT. Translating gives CASSERQPQHF.

This clonotype was counted at least ten times. This CDR3 is CASSFGKVYNEQFF. For the CDR3, the DNA is TGTGCCAGCAGTTTCGGGAAGGTCTACAATGAGCAGTTCTTC. This chain joins TRBV27 and TRBJ2-1; a weak D match, TRBD2 (5 bases). Trimming took 3 bases from V and 3 from J, leaving 9 bases between them. Per the germline V gene, CDR1 is MNHEY and CDR2 is SMNVEV (reference sequence). The CDR3 totals 14 residues.

The chain employs TRBV12-5 and TRBJ1-1; TRBD1 might be the D (6 bases). CDR3 size: 14 residues. Between the trimmed V and J ends, which lost 1 base and 1 base, there was a span of 7 bases. Germline CDR1 is LGHNT and CDR2 is FRNRAP. Written as DNA, the CDR3 is TGTGCTAGTGGTTTGGGGGACACGAACACTGAAGCTTTCTTT. This translates into CASGLGDTNTEAFF.

There are many counts of this clonotype. J is TRBJ2-5 and V is TRBV3-1; 10 positions agree with TRBD2. Germline-derived CDR1 and CDR2 are LGHDT and YNNKEL (reference sequence). This CDR3 is built from 16 residues. The ends lost 3 bases at V and 4 bases at J; junction bases unmatched: 8. The CDR3, as DNA: TGTGCCAGCAGCCATCCCAGCGGGAGGGCCCGAGAGACCCAGTACTTC. Translating gives CASSHPSGRARETQYF.

This clonotype was counted many times. The chain recombines TRBV28 with TRBJ1-5; 9 positions agree with TRBD1. Germline V gene lookup returns CDR1 MDHEN and CDR2 SYDVKM. The CDR3 length is 14 residues. J lost 9 bases, V lost 6 bases, and 9 bases had no gene match. The CDR3, as DNA: TGTGCCAGCAGCCCCGGACAGGGGAAGGGGCCCCAGCATTTT. Protein: CASSPGQGKGPQHF.